This T cell receptor beta chain appears in the sequencing data of a study of Ad26.COV2.S vaccination and SARS-CoV-2 variants. Method: immunoSEQ multiplex PCR; TCRdb's copy keeps in-frame clones and lacks some. The table has hundreds of thousands of clones, around 87% seen once; the top ten hold roughly 3.6%. The V and J ends lost 3 bases and 4 bases, in that order; junction bases with no gene match: 8. Germline V gene lookup returns CDR1 KGHSH and CDR2 LQKENI. The CDR3 is 15 amino acids. The treatment is: around 19 received Ad26.COV2.S at low or high dose, single or two shots; roughly five received placebo; per-sample allocation not given. Specimen acquisition occurred on day 63 following the initial vaccine or placebo injection.

Material: peripheral blood, obtained in a trial of Ad26.COV2.S vaccine versus placebo. The receptor's source is a person aged 18 to 65 who received the Ad26.COV2.S COVID-19 vaccine or a placebo. This chain connects TRBV18 to TRBJ1-2, with 7 positions matching TRBD1. The CDR3 here is CASSPQGGPSYGYTF. In DNA form, the CDR3 reads TGTGCCAGCTCACCGCAGGGGGGCCCCAGCTATGGCTACACCTTC.